Listed below are T cell receptor beta chains from one sample, sequenced in a study of blood T cell repertoires in COVID-19. Data came from immunoSEQ multiplex PCR; TCRdb stores just in-frame clones and leaves some out. The table has tens of thousands of clones, around 80% seen once; the top ten hold 5% to 5.5%. The sequenced sample consisted of peripheral blood. These receptors originate from a human donor in a cohort sampled during active COVID-19. CDR3s include the opening cysteine and the closing phenylalanine or tryptophan. The D gene is left open where the match is weak. The listing skips clone size in some rows; elsewhere it reads once, few, many or a size class.

>.|TRBJ2-5|.|TRBV5-1
TGCGCCAGCAGCCCAGGGGCTCGGGAGACCCAGTACTTC
CASSPGARETQYF
>.|TRBJ1-2|few|TRBV9
TGTGCCAGCAGTGTTAACAGTGCAGCTAACTATGGCTACACCTTC
CASSVNSAANYGYTF
>TRBD1|TRBJ2-1|.|TRBV3-1/TRBV3-2
TGTGCCAGCAGCCAAGATAGACGACAGGGGGGCCAGGATGAGCAGTTCTTC
CASSQDRRQGGQDEQFF
>.|TRBJ2-1|.|TRBV3-1/TRBV3-2
TGTGCCAGCAGCCAAGCAGCCAGGGCGGAATACTACAATGAGCAGTTCTTC
CASSQAARAEYYNEQFF
>.|TRBJ1-2|.|TRBV28
TGTGCCAGCAGTGGATACAGGGTCGGCTACACCTTC
CASSGYRVGYTF
>.|TRBJ1-3|.|TRBV3-1/TRBV3-2
TGTGCCAGCAGCCAAGAGCGGAGCCACTCTGGAAACACCATATATTTT
CASSQERSHSGNTIYF
>TRBD1|TRBJ1-1|.|TRBV9
TGTGCCAGCAGCGTGACCCCAGGGGGTCACACTGAAGCTTTCTTT
CASSVTPGGHTEAFF
>.|TRBJ1-2|.|TRBV12-3/TRBV12-4
TGTGCCAGCAGCCGGGGGTCTAACTATGGCTACACCTTC
CASSRGSNYGYTF
>.|TRBJ2-7|.|TRBV19
TGTGCCAGTACCGATCGCTATCGGGGGGCGCGGGCGCAGTACTTC
CASTDRYRGARAQYF
>.|TRBJ2-5|.|TRBV2
TGTGCCAGCAGTAGACAGGCCCAGGAGACCCAGTACTTC
CASSRQAQETQYF
>TRBD1|TRBJ1-2|.|TRBV7-8
TGTGCCAGCACCGGGGACAGGGGGCAAGGCTACACCTTC
CASTGDRGQGYTF
>.|TRBJ2-7|.|TRBV5-4
TGTGCCAGCAGCCCCTCCAGGACATTCTCATCCTACGAGCAGTACTTC
CASSPSRTFSSYEQYF
>TRBD2|TRBJ2-7|.|TRBV10-3
TGTGCCACCTCCGGGACTAGTAACGAGCAGTACTTC
CATSGTSNEQYF
>TRBD2|TRBJ2-1|.|TRBV7-2
TGTGCCAGCAGCCAGGGACTAGCGGGGGTAGGTGAGCAGTTCTTC
CASSQGLAGVGEQFF
>.|TRBJ1-4|.|TRBV19
TGTGCCAGTAGTATTGGAGACAGCGGGAATGAAAAACTGTTTTTT
CASSIGDSGNEKLFF
>TRBD2|TRBJ2-2|.|TRBV5-6
TGTGCCAGCAGCGCTACTAGCGGGGGTAACACCGGGGAGCTGTTTTTT
CASSATSGGNTGELFF
>.|TRBJ1-1|.|TRBV3-1/TRBV3-2
TGTGCCAGCAGCCAAGTTTGGGGAGCTGAAGCTTTCTTT
CASSQVWGAEAFF
>.|TRBJ1-5|.|TRBV19
TGTGCCAGTAGTATGGGGGGGGCGAATGGCAATCAGCCCCAGCATTTT
CASSMGGANGNQPQHF
>TRBD1|TRBJ1-1|.|TRBV2
TGTGCCAGCAGTGAAGTGAGGGGGCACACTGAAGCTTTCTTT
CASSEVRGHTEAFF
>.|TRBJ2-3|.|TRBV6-6
TGTGCCAGCAGTCCGACGCTAGCTACCCATACGCAGTATTTT
CASSPTLATHTQYF
>.|TRBJ2-3|.|TRBV5-1
TGCGCCAGCAGCTTGGGCCAGGGTTCGGCAGATACGCAGTATTTT
CASSLGQGSADTQYF
>TRBD2|TRBJ2-1|.|TRBV5-1
TGCGCCAGCAGTGGGCGGGGGGCAGGAAATGAGCAGTTCTTC
CASSGRGAGNEQFF
>.|TRBJ1-3|.|TRBV28
TGTGCCAGCAAGCCTTCGACATCCTCTGGAAACACCATATATTTT
CASKPSTSSGNTIYF
>TRBD2|TRBJ2-1|.|TRBV7-9
TGTGCCAGCAGCCCTCAGCGGGGGGGCCCCGCGCCCACCTACAATGAGCAGTTCTTC
CASSPQRGGPAPTYNEQFF
>TRBD1|TRBJ2-2|medium-sized|TRBV4-1
TGCGCCAGCAGCCAAGTTAATGTTGGACAGGGAGGCGGGGAGCTGTTTTTT
CASSQVNVGQGGGELFF
>.|TRBJ2-7|.|TRBV18
TGTGCCAGCTCACCGTCAGGGGTCTACGAGCAGTACTTC
CASSPSGVYEQYF
>TRBD2|TRBJ2-4|.|TRBV10-3
TGTGCCATCAGTGATATCAGGGCGGGGGAAAACATTCAGTACTTC
CAISDIRAGENIQYF
>.|TRBJ1-5|.|TRBV19
TGTGCCAGTAGTAGCTTGGGGGGGAGCAATCAGCCCCAGCATTTT
CASSSLGGSNQPQHF
>.|TRBJ1-2|.|TRBV4-2
TGTGCCAGCGGGGGGGGTGGGTTTGGCTACACCTTC
CASGGGGFGYTF
>.|TRBJ1-2|.|TRBV5-4
TGTGCCAGCAGCCCCTCCCCAGGGGCTGGCGGCTACACCTTC
CASSPSPGAGGYTF